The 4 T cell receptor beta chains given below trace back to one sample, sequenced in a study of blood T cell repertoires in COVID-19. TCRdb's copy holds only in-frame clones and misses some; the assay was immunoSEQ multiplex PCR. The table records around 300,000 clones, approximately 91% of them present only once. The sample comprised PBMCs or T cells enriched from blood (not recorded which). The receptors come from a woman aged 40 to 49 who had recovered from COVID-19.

The chain's CDR3 is CASQRNSNQPQHF. Here the CDR3 DNA reads TGTGCCAGCCAGAGGAATAGCAATCAGCCCCAGCATTTT. J is TRBJ1-5 and V is TRBV19; D call uncertain. CDR1 is LNHDA, CDR2 SQIVND, per germline (reference sequence). This CDR3 spans 13 amino acids. The V gene lost 9 bases and the J gene lost 0 bases, with 9 bases spanning the gap. The variable domain in full, with the rest retrieved from reference TRBV19 and TRBJ1-5, is DGGITQSPKYLFRKEGQNVTLSCEQNLNHDAMYWYRQDPGQGLRLIYYSQIVNDFQKGDIAEGYSVSREKKESFPLTVTSAQKNPTAFYLCASQRNSNQPQHFGDGTRLSIL.

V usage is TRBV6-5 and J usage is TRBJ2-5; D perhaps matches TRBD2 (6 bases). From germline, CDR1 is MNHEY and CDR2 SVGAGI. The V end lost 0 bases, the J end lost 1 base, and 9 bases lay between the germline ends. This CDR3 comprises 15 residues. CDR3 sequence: CASSYSWRGQETQYF. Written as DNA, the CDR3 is TGTGCCAGCAGTTACTCTTGGAGGGGCCAAGAGACCCAGTACTTC.

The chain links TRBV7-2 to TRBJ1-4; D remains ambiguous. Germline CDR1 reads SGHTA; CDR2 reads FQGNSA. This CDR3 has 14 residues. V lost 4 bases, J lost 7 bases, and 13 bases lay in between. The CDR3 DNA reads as TGTGCCAGCAGCTCAGAATCCCGGGGTGAAAAACTGTTTTTT. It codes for CASSSESRGEKLFF.

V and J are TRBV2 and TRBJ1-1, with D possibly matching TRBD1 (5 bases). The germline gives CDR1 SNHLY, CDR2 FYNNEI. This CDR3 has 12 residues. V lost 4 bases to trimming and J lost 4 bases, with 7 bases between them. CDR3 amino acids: CASSVGGTEAFF. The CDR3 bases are TGTGCCAGCAGTGTGGGGGGCACTGAAGCTTTCTTT.